The entry below describes one T cell receptor (beta chain). The specificity of this receptor is unknown. At one boundary the junction diverges from the germline segment, which might be a read error. This specimen comes from a study of T cells after posttransplantation cyclophosphamide (dated by TCRdb to about 2016). About the investigation overall: T cell repertoire reconstitution was tracked by TRB sequencing after myeloablative bone marrow transplantation in which posttransplantation cyclophosphamide was used as GVHD prophylaxis. Antigen receptor sequencing covered samples from 30 to 45 PTCy-treated patients and approximately 15 of their related bone marrow donors. Blood from all 30 or so PTCy patients who had 1-year posttransplant specimens underwent TRB sequencing. Up to 3 additional blood samples from 2 to 5.2 years after transplant were also TRB-sequenced in 3 patients, as was pretransplant blood from a handful of patients. Because TRA and TRB clonality correlated tightly in roughly nine samples, the subsequent TCR analyses were limited to TRB only. Public TRB sequences were checked against a database of over 3,500 sequences associated with responses to pathogens, tumor antigens, self-antigens and alloantigens. Results and caveats for the whole study, not just this receptor: The TRB repertoires of T cells infiltrating skin or GI tract showed only limited overlap with the TRB repertoires of T cells in blood. Across 45 patients, recipient CMV seropositivity and CMV reactivation were highly associated with TRB clonality; PTCy diversity was similar to CNI/methotrexate controls. At 1-2 months, donor-recipient similarity was low but rose over the first year, and the later blood repertoires were often dominated by donor CD8+ memory clones.

On the day of marrow donation, related bone marrow donors gave peripheral blood samples. Peripheral blood and bone marrow mononuclear cells were isolated by Ficoll-Hypaque density centrifugation and cryopreserved. CD4+ and CD8+ T cells, including naive and memory subsets, were sorted by FACS using a FACSAria II. Genomic DNA was the input for TRB sequencing, which was run either with the immunoSEQ assay at survey resolution or with the hsTCRB kit. On the authors' methods: The immunoSEQ software handled the initial read processing, while the LymphoSeq R package was used for the repertoire analyses. Clonality was calculated as 1 minus normalized Shannon entropy, and the Gini coefficient was also calculated for each TRB dataset. To infer phenotypes in unsorted samples, TRB sequences from sorted subsets of the recipient or donor were mapped onto the unsorted samples of the same recipient. Here the immuneACCESS table is served through TCRdb, limited to in-frame sequences with V and J called. Missing clones are a known gap in these copies; in checked studies unresolved V genes cover under half, and the rest lacks a known reason. D and trimming were read from the DNA, whereas the V and J calls and clone size are those reported in that table. In this sample the table shows about 18,000 clones, roughly 80% of which occur a single time. About 9.1% of the sample lies in the top ten.

The CDR3 spans 15 residues, from the cysteine through the phenylalanine. The read is trimmed to its CDR3 DNA, 45 bases read in frame from base 1. Taken from the germline V gene, the CDR1 and CDR2 loops are SGHDT and YYEEEE. Rearrangement joined TRBV5-6 to TRBJ2-1, with 8 bases matching TRBD1. The TCR sequence derives from a man younger than 40 in good health and a related stem cell transplant donor. Input material: memory CD4+ T cells sorted from blood. CDR3 reads: CASGFLYRGRNEQFF. DNA sequence: TGTGCCAGCGGCTTCCTCTACAGGGGGAGGAATGAGCAGTTCTTC.